Listed below are T cell receptor beta chains from one sample, sequenced in a study of cytomegalovirus exposure and HLA in healthy donors. Here immunoSEQ multiplex PCR was the method, and the copy in TCRdb shows in-frame clones only, minus some. The sample contains around 100,000 clones, roughly four fifths of which appear only once. The sample was PBMCs. All receptors come from a man aged 25 to 40 in good health and CMV-seropositive. The CDR3 runs from the conserved cysteine through the conserved F or W. D genes are given only for firm matches. Size values are once, few and many counts, or a class for expanded clones, and some rows have none.

TRBV7-2	-	TRBJ2-3	-	TGTGCCAGCAGCTTAGCTGCACTAGAAGCAGATACGCAGTATTTT	CASSLAALEADTQYF
TRBV11-2	-	TRBJ2-1	-	TGTGCCAGCTGGTCTCGGGGGTTTGGGGAGCAGTTCTTC	CASWSRGFGEQFF
TRBV29-1	-	TRBJ1-3	-	TGCAGCGTTGGCCAGGGGAACGGAAACACCATATATTTT	CSVGQGNGNTIYF
TRBV28	-	TRBJ2-7	-	TGTGCCAGCAGTTTCGTTGGGACAACCTACGAGCAGTACTTC	CASSFVGTTYEQYF
TRBV15	-	TRBJ2-7	once	TGTGCCACCAGCAGAGATAGGTTAACGGACTCTACCTACGAGCAGTACTTC	CATSRDRLTDSTYEQYF
TRBV30	TRBD2	TRBJ2-1	-	TGTGCCTGGAGTGGTGTTATGACGAGCGGGAGCAATGAGCAGTTCTTC	CAWSGVMTSGSNEQFF
TRBV5-6	-	TRBJ1-1	-	TGTGCCAGCAGCTTCGGAGTTAGTAAGAACACTGAAGCTTTCTTT	CASSFGVSKNTEAFF
TRBV7-9	TRBD1	TRBJ2-7	-	TGTGCCAGCAGCAAGGGGGCGGCCGAGCAGTACTTC	CASSKGAAEQYF
TRBV15	TRBD1	TRBJ2-7	few	TGTGCCACCAGCAGAGCGGGACAGAACTACGAGCAGTACTTC	CATSRAGQNYEQYF
TRBV19	-	TRBJ2-7	-	TGTGCCAGTAGTATCGACGGAGTCAGCTCCTACGAGCAGTACTTC	CASSIDGVSSYEQYF
TRBV27	-	TRBJ1-6	-	TGTGCCAGCAGTTTATTCGTTTTGGGAGGAGATTCACCCCTCCACTTT	CASSLFVLGGDSPLHF
TRBV13	TRBD1	TRBJ1-4	-	TGTGCCAGCAGCACAGCGACAGGGGGAAATGAAAAACTGTTTTTT	CASSTATGGNEKLFF
TRBV28	TRBD2	TRBJ2-7	-	TGTGCCAGCAGCCCCCGGACTAGCGGAACCTACGAGCAGTACTTC	CASSPRTSGTYEQYF
TRBV5-1	TRBD1	TRBJ2-7	-	TGCGCCAGCAGCCGGGACAGCCATTCCTACGAGCAGTACTTC	CASSRDSHSYEQYF
TRBV19	TRBD1	TRBJ2-6	-	TGTGCCACGGCCCGGACAGGGACTGGGGCCAACGTCCTGACTTTC	CATARTGTGANVLTF
TRBV2	TRBD1	TRBJ2-5	-	TGTGCCAGCAGTGAGGGACAGGGTGTACTGGAGACCCAGTACTTC	CASSEGQGVLETQYF
TRBV6-1	-	TRBJ2-7	-	TGTGCCAGCCAAACGCCGGGACAAAGCTACGAGCAGTACTTC	CASQTPGQSYEQYF
TRBV11-2	-	TRBJ2-7	-	TGTGCCAGCAGCAACTTCTACGAGCAGTACTTC	CASSNFYEQYF
TRBV11-2	-	TRBJ2-2	once	TGTGCCAGCAGCCCGCGGACGCGGTTGCGGGCCGGGGAGCTGTTTTTT	CASSPRTRLRAGELFF
TRBV2	TRBD2	TRBJ2-4	-	TGTGCCAGCAGTGAAGAGGACGCCGGGGGGATTCAGTACTTC	CASSEEDAGGIQYF
TRBV6-5	TRBD1	TRBJ1-4	-	TGTGCCAGCAGTCGACTCACAGGGGATAATGAAAAACTGTTTTTT	CASSRLTGDNEKLFF
TRBV9	TRBD1	TRBJ2-7	-	TGTGCCAGCAGCCCGCAGGGGGTTCCTACCGAGCAGTACTTC	CASSPQGVPTEQYF
TRBV5-1	TRBD2	TRBJ2-1	-	TGCGCCAGCAGCTTGGTTGGGGGGGATTACAATGAGCAGTTCTTC	CASSLVGGDYNEQFF
TRBV2	-	TRBJ2-7	-	TGTGCCAGCAGTGAAGCGGGACTGGGCTACGAGCAGTACTTC	CASSEAGLGYEQYF
TRBV6-6	TRBD1	TRBJ2-7	-	TGTGCCAGCAGTGGGACAGGCTGGCAGCAGTACTTC	CASSGTGWQQYF
TRBV10-1	-	TRBJ1-1	-	TGCGCCAGCAGCCAGGGTGGGACTGAAGCTTTCTTT	CASSQGGTEAFF
TRBV11-2	-	TRBJ1-4	-	TGTGCCAGCAGCACTGGGGCTTACCCAACTAATGAAAAACTGTTTTTT	CASSTGAYPTNEKLFF
TRBV29-1	TRBD1	TRBJ2-7	-	TGCAGCGTTGGCCGTCCGGCAGGGGGTTCCTACGAGCAGTACTTC	CSVGRPAGGSYEQYF
TRBV6-5	-	TRBJ1-1	-	TGTGCCAGTAATCGGGACATCACTGAAGCTTTCTTT	CASNRDITEAFF
TRBV28	TRBD2	TRBJ2-2	once	TGTGCCGGCAGTATCACTAGCGGTCACACCGGGGAGCTGTTTTTT	CAGSITSGHTGELFF
TRBV5-1	TRBD1	TRBJ2-7	-	TGCGCCAGCAGCCAATTGGGACAGGACCGCCGATCCTACGAGCAGTACTTC	CASSQLGQDRRSYEQYF
TRBV23-1	-	TRBJ2-3	-	TGCGCCAGCAGTCAATCGGAGCGGAACACAGATACGCAGTATTTT	CASSQSERNTDTQYF
TRBV7-9	-	TRBJ2-7	-	TGTGCCAGCAGCCCGCGGGACGGTACCTACGAGCAGTACTTC	CASSPRDGTYEQYF
TRBV19	TRBD2	TRBJ2-7	-	TGTGCCAGTTCCATGGGACTAGCGGGACTCGAGCAGTACTTC	CASSMGLAGLEQYF
TRBV5-1	-	TRBJ1-1	few	TGCGCCAGCAGCGCCCGGACAGTAAGGGGGTCTCCTGAAGCTTTCTTT	CASSARTVRGSPEAFF
TRBV27	-	TRBJ1-5	-	TGTGCCAGCAGATCACAGGGAATTGGCAATCAGCCCCAGCATTTT	CASRSQGIGNQPQHF
TRBV2	TRBD1	TRBJ2-1	once	TGTGCCAGCAGTGATGGTGGGACAGTCTCCTACAATGAGCAGTTCTTC	CASSDGGTVSYNEQFF
TRBV10-3	-	TRBJ1-1	few	TGTGCCATCAGTGCGGGTACTGAAGCTTTCTTT	CAISAGTEAFF
TRBV5-1	TRBD2	TRBJ2-7	-	TGCGCCAGCGGAGGGTACGCTGCGGCTAGCGGGAATCTCATGCACGAGCAGTACTTC	CASGGYAAASGNLMHEQYF
TRBV18	TRBD1	TRBJ2-5	once	TGTGCCAGCTCACCTTTGGACAGGGGGGAGACCCAGTACTTC	CASSPLDRGETQYF
TRBV28	-	TRBJ1-4	-	TGTGCCAGCAGCGGGGGTAAACTGTTTTTT	CASSGGKLFF
TRBV6-6	TRBD2	TRBJ2-2	-	TGTGCCAGCAGCCGGACTAGCGGGAGTACCGGGGAGCTGTTTTTT	CASSRTSGSTGELFF
TRBV18	TRBD1	TRBJ1-2	few	TGTGCCAGCTCACCATTGGACAGGAACTATGGCTACACCTTC	CASSPLDRNYGYTF
TRBV5-4	-	TRBJ2-5	-	TGTGCCAGCAGCTTGGCCGGACCGGACTCCGCGACCCAGTACTTC	CASSLAGPDSATQYF
TRBV11-2	TRBD2	TRBJ2-7	-	TGTGCCAGCAGCTTCAGACTAGCGGGAGGAAGATACGAGCAGTACTTC	CASSFRLAGGRYEQYF
TRBV27	-	TRBJ2-1	-	TGTGCCACATTTGGGGGCTCTAGGTACAATGAGCAGTTCTTC	CATFGGSRYNEQFF
TRBV9	TRBD2	TRBJ2-7	-	TGTGCCAGCAGCGTAGGACTAGCGGGAGGGTACGAGCAGTACTTC	CASSVGLAGGYEQYF
TRBV6-4	-	TRBJ2-7	once	TGTGCCAGCGAAGGGACTGTCACCTACGAGCAGTACTTC	CASEGTVTYEQYF
TRBV9	-	TRBJ2-2	-	TGTGCCAGCAGCTTGGACAGTCTCACCGGGGAGCTGTTTTTT	CASSLDSLTGELFF